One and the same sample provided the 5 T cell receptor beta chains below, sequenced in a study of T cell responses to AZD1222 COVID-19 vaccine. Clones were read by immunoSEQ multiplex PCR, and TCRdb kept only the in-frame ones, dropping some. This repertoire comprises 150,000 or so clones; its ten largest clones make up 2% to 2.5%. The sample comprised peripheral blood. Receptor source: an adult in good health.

CDR3: CASSFGQERGYTF. The DNA for the CDR3 is TGCGCCAGCAGCTTCGGACAGGAAAGGGGCTACACCTTC. The chain couples TRBV5-1 to TRBJ1-2; TRBD1 matches 7 bases. The trim removed 2 bases at V and 8 bases at J, leaving 6 bases unmatched. The CDR3 length is 13 residues. Germline V CDR1 and CDR2: SGHRS, YFSETQ.

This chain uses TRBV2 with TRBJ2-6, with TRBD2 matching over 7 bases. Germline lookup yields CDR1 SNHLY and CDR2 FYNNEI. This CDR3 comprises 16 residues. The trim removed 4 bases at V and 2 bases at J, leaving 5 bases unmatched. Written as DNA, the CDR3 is TGTGCCAGCAGTGGGGAGGGAAGGACTGGGGCCAACGTCCTGACTTTC. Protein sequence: CASSGEGRTGANVLTF.

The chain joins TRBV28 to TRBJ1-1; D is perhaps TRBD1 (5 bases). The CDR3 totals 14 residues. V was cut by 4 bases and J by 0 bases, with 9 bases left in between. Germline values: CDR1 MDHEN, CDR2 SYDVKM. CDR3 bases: TGTGCCAGCAGTTCAGCGACAGTGAACACTGAAGCTTTCTTT. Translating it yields CASSSATVNTEAFF.

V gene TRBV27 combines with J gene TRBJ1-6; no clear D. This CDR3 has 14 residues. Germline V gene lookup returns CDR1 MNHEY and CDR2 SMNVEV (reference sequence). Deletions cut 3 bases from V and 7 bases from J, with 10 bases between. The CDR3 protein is CASSFSGPNSPLHF. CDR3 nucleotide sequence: TGTGCCAGCAGTTTTTCAGGACCAAATTCACCCCTCCACTTT.

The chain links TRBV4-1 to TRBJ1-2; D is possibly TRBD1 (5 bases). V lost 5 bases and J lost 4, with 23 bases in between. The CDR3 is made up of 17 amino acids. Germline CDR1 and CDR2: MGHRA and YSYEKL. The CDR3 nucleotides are TGCGCCAGCAGCGCTCTCGGAGGGGCGGATCCCTCCTATGGCTACACCTTC. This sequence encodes CASSALGGADPSYGYTF.